The next 24 T cell receptor beta chains were all read from a single sample in a study of cytomegalovirus exposure and HLA in healthy donors. Primers: 60 Vbeta forward and 13 Jbeta reverse. Profiled with immunoSEQ multiplex PCR; TCRdb holds only in-frame clones, not every one. The data hold around 200,000 clones, with 80% observed a single time. Source material: PBMCs. The source is a boy aged 10-17 years in good health and CMV-seronegative.

In this sample, this clone turned up a few times. The rearrangement links TRBV5-6 to TRBJ2-2; 9 nucleotides align to TRBD1. Germline V gene sequence: CDR1 SGHDT, CDR2 YYEEEE. This CDR3 region has 16 residues. V gave up 4 bases and J gave up 3 bases; unmatched junction bases: 7. The CDR3 sequence is CASSLSGTGHTGELFF. CDR3 bases: TGTGCCAGCAGCCTCTCCGGGACAGGGCACACCGGGGAGCTGTTTTTT. The variable domain in full, with the rest retrieved from reference TRBV5-6 and TRBJ2-2, is DAGVTQSPTHLIKTRGQQVTLRCSPKSGHDTVSWYQQALGQGPQFIFQYYEEEERQRGNFPDRFSGHQFPNYSSELNVNALLLGDSALYLCASSLSGTGHTGELFFGEGSRLTVL.

This sequence joins TRBV7-9 and TRBJ1-1; 12 bases agree with TRBD1. Germline V gene lookup returns CDR1 SEHNR and CDR2 FQNEAQ (reference sequence). The CDR3 runs 14 residues. The V and J ends lost 1 base and 8 bases, in that order; junction bases with no gene match: 2. The CDR3 loop reads CASSLVGQGAEAFF. CDR3 bases: TGTGCCAGCAGCTTAGTGGGACAGGGGGCAGAAGCTTTCTTT.

This clone was found a few times. This chain links TRBV9 with TRBJ2-3; D is uncertain. The V end was cut by 0 bases, the J end by 4 bases, with 6 bases between. The CDR3 sequence is 13 residues long. CDR1 is SGDLS, CDR2 YYNGEE, per germline. The CDR3 sequence is CASSVVEADTQYF. CDR3 DNA sequence: TGTGCCAGCAGCGTAGTTGAGGCAGATACGCAGTATTTT.

The V gene is TRBV10-2, the J gene TRBJ2-1; 7 bases agree with TRBD1. J lost 8 bases, V lost 5 bases, and 9 bases had no gene match. CDR1 and CDR2 (germline): WSHSY, SAAADI. The CDR3 has 14 amino acids. CDR3: CASSTGTVVYEQFF. Written as DNA, the CDR3 is TGCGCCAGCAGTACCGGGACAGTTGTTTATGAGCAGTTCTTC.

CDR3 sequence (DNA): TGTGCCAGCAGCTTAGCAGGGGGCGCCTGGAGTGGCTACACCTTC. It encodes CASSLAGGAWSGYTF. This sequence joins TRBV7-2 and TRBJ1-2; 7 bases align to TRBD1. Trimming cost V 0 bases and J 7 bases; bases outside gene matches: 8. Germline-derived CDR1 and CDR2 are SGHTA and FQGNSA. This CDR3 spans 15 amino acids.

V usage is TRBV11-2 and J usage is TRBJ2-1, with 13 positions matching TRBD2. The CDR3 runs 16 residues. With 5 bases clipped from V and 5 bases from J, the junction kept 6 bases outside the gene matches. Germline assignment: CDR1 SGHAT and CDR2 FQNNGV. This CDR3 is CASSRGTSGTNNEQFF. The DNA for the CDR3 is TGTGCCAGCAGCCGCGGGACTAGCGGGACGAACAATGAGCAGTTCTTC.

This chain uses TRBV6-1 with TRBJ2-7, with D possibly matching TRBD2 (5 bases). Trimming stripped 7 bases from V and 1 base from J, with 14 bases between. Germline loops: CDR1 MNHNS, CDR2 SASEGT. The CDR3 consists of 14 residues. CDR3 sequence (DNA): TGTGCCAGCACTCTAGCCAGGAATTCCTACGAGCAGTACTTC. It is translated as CASTLARNSYEQYF.

The chain recombines TRBV23-1 with TRBJ2-7, with TRBD2 as a possible D gene (5 bases). TRBV23-1 is placed among ORFs of uncertain function. V shed 0 bases and J shed 3 bases, with 15 bases lying between them. The CDR3 consists of 16 residues. CDR3 sequence (DNA): TGCGCCAGCAGTCAATCAGGGAGTATAAGGATCTACGAGCAGTACTTC. This encodes CASSQSGSIRIYEQYF.

The CDR3 DNA sequence: TGTGCCAGCTCACCGCCGACAGGGTCCTCCTACGAGCAGTACTTC. It specifies CASSPPTGSSYEQYF. The chain couples TRBV18 to TRBJ2-7, with TRBD1 matching over 7 bases. Trimming removed 3 bases from V and 0 bases from J; junction bases left unmatched: 5. The CDR3 runs 15 residues. CDR1 and CDR2 from the germline V gene are KGHSH and LQKENI.

V gene TRBV11-2 combines with J gene TRBJ1-1, with D tentatively TRBD1 (5 bases). V lost 0 bases and J 1 base, leaving 15 bases between the germline ends. Germline V gives CDR1 SGHAT, CDR2 FQNNGV. The CDR3 sequence is 17 residues long. In nucleotides, the CDR3 is TGTGCCAGCAGCTTAGAAAATGGTGCGGGACCGAACACTGAAGCTTTCTTT. Translated, it gives CASSLENGAGPNTEAFF.

The chain has TRBV7-2 and TRBJ2-5; D ambiguous. The CDR3 length is 14 residues. V shed 4 bases and J shed 4 bases, with 13 bases lying between them. Germline V CDR1 and CDR2: SGHTA, FQGNSA. CDR3 protein: CASSSSITGETQYF. The CDR3 DNA sequence: TGTGCCAGCAGCTCTAGTATTACGGGAGAGACCCAGTACTTC.

V gene TRBV18 combines with J gene TRBJ1-6, with D perhaps matching TRBD1 (5 bases). Germline loops: CDR1 KGHSH, CDR2 LQKENI. Deletions cut 2 bases from V and 7 bases from J, with 15 bases between. This CDR3 contains 16 residues. The DNA of the CDR3 is TGTGCCAGCTCACCAAAAAAGGGGTCCGTCAATTCACCCCTCCACTTT. This gives the protein CASSPKKGSVNSPLHF.

This clone turned up a few times. This chain uses TRBV29-1 with TRBJ1-1, with D possibly being TRBD1 (6 bases). The V end lost 7 bases, the J end lost 6 bases, and 18 bases lay between the germline ends. Germline V gives CDR1 SQVTM, CDR2 ANQGSEA. The CDR3 is 13 residues long. The CDR3 DNA follows: TGCAGCGGGTCGGGGGGCCTTTGGGCTGAAGCTTTCTTT. This codes for CSGSGGLWAEAFF.

CDR3 sequence: CASSSQGGVRNEQFF. The CDR3 DNA is TGTGCCAGCAGCTCACAGGGAGGGGTGAGGAATGAGCAGTTCTTC. The chain employs TRBV11-2 and TRBJ2-1; maybe TRBD2 (7 bases). The V gene's germline CDR1 is SGHAT and CDR2 FQNNGV. The CDR3 is made up of 15 amino acids. The germline V and J ends were trimmed by 4 bases and 7 bases, with 17 bases remaining between them.

Here the CDR3 DNA reads TGTGCCAGCAGCTTTTACAGGACCCCCCACGAGCAGTACTTC. Residues: CASSFYRTPHEQYF. The V gene is TRBV11-2, the J gene TRBJ2-7, with a tentative D call TRBD1 (5 bases). The CDR3 has 14 amino acids. Trimming removed 3 bases from V and 5 bases from J, with 14 bases in between. The germline V gene has CDR1 SGHAT and CDR2 FQNNGV. The full variable domain, its missing parts supplied by reference TRBV11-2 and TRBJ2-7, is EAGVAQSPRYKIIEKRQSVAFWCNPISGHATLYWYQQILGQGPKLLIQFQNNGVVDDSQLPKDRFSAERLKGVDSTLKIQPAKLEDSAVYLCASSFYRTPHEQYFGPGTRLTVT.

This rearrangement joins TRBV5-6 to TRBJ2-3; no reliable D call. The ends were cut back, 0 bases at V and 0 bases at J, with 14 bases in the middle. Germline assignment: CDR1 SGHDT and CDR2 YYEEEE. The CDR3 covers 17 residues. CDR3 sequence reads: CASSLVPPDSSTDTQYF. The CDR3 DNA sequence: TGTGCCAGCAGCTTGGTACCCCCCGACTCTAGCACAGATACGCAGTATTTT.

J is TRBJ1-2 and V is TRBV30, with D possibly matching TRBD1 (6 bases). There are 11 residues in the CDR3. V was pared by 1 base and J by 9 bases, with 9 bases between. Germline-derived CDR1 and CDR2 are GTSNPN and SVGIG (reference sequence). This chain's CDR3 is CAWSAGVSYTF. In DNA, the CDR3 is TGTGCCTGGAGTGCAGGGGTGAGCTACACCTTC. Looking up the rest from reference TRBV30 and TRBJ1-2 gives the full variable domain: SQTIHQWPATLVQPVGSPLSLECTVEGTSNPNLYWYRQAAGRGLQLLFYSVGIGQISSEVPQNLSASRPQDRQFILSSKKLLLSDSGFYLCAWSAGVSYTFGSGTRLTVV.

In the case of this clone: One junction end does not reproduce the germline sequence, and a read error may be involved. This chain links TRBV7-7 with TRBJ2-5; 11 nucleotides line up with TRBD1. CDR1 and CDR2 (germline): SSHAT, FNYEAQ (reference sequence). The CDR3 contains 14 residues. DNA of the CDR3: TGTGCTAGCAGCCCGAGGACAGGGGGCGAGACCCAGTACTTC. This translates into CASSPRTGGETQYF. Looking up the rest from reference TRBV7-7 and TRBJ2-5 gives the full variable domain: GAGVSQSPRYKVTKRGQDVTLRCDPISSHATLYWYQQALGQGPEFLTYFNYEAQPDKSGLPSDRFSAERPEGSISTLTIQRTEQRDSAMYRCASSPRTGGETQYFGPGTRLLVL.

The genes are TRBV15 and TRBJ1-2; 8 bases match TRBD1. V lost 2 bases to trimming and J lost 3 bases; unmatched junction nucleotides: 8. The CDR3 contains 16 residues. Germline-derived CDR1 and CDR2 are LNHNV and YYDKDF (reference sequence). CDR3 nucleotides: TGTGCCACCAGCAGATCTCAGGGGGCGCGGGACTATGGCTACACCTTC. Amino acid sequence: CATSRSQGARDYGYTF.

The genes are TRBV5-4 and TRBJ2-2; a weak D match, TRBD2 (5 bases). CDR1 and CDR2 from the germline V gene are SGHNT and YYREEE (reference sequence). This CDR3 has 15 residues. V lost 4 bases and J lost 4, with 14 bases in between. CDR3 loop: CASSPVGLRTGELFF. DNA for the CDR3: TGTGCCAGCAGCCCCGTCGGACTTCGCACCGGGGAGCTGTTTTTT.

This clone is a singleton in its sample. The chain couples TRBV11-2 to TRBJ2-5, with D possibly being TRBD1 (5 bases). The V gene lost 3 bases and the J gene lost 2 bases, with 19 bases spanning the gap. The CDR3 spans 17 residues. CDR1 SGHAT and CDR2 FQNNGV come from the germline V gene. In DNA form, the CDR3 reads TGTGCCAGCAGCTTTTTTAGCCCGAGGACACTTCAAGAGACCCAGTACTTC. This encodes CASSFFSPRTLQETQYF. Filled out from reference TRBV11-2 and TRBJ2-5, the complete variable domain reads EAGVAQSPRYKIIEKRQSVAFWCNPISGHATLYWYQQILGQGPKLLIQFQNNGVVDDSQLPKDRFSAERLKGVDSTLKIQPAKLEDSAVYLCASSFFSPRTLQETQYFGPGTRLLVL.

The chain recombines TRBV5-1 with TRBJ1-1; TRBD1 matches 9 bases. Per the germline V gene, CDR1 is SGHRS and CDR2 is YFSETQ. CDR3 length: 14 amino acids. Trimming took 3 bases from V and 4 from J; bases not matched to a gene: 4. The DNA of the CDR3 is TGCGCCAGCAGCTCGACAGGGGGACTCACTGAAGCTTTCTTT. This translates into CASSSTGGLTEAFF.

The chain uses TRBV6-1 and TRBJ1-1, with D possibly TRBD1 on 5 matching bases. V was pared by 4 bases and J by 5 bases, with 14 bases between. The length of the CDR3 is 14 residues. The germline CDR1 and CDR2 sequences are MNHNS and SASEGT. The CDR3 protein is CASSVPGGGTEAFF. The CDR3 nucleotides are TGTGCCAGCAGTGTCCCCGGCGGGGGAACTGAAGCTTTCTTT.

V gene TRBV4-2 combines with J gene TRBJ2-3, with D unclear. Trimming removed 1 base at V and 6 bases at J, with 11 bases between. The CDR3 runs 14 residues. CDR1 and CDR2 from the germline V gene are LGHNA and YNFKEQ. The CDR3 spells CASSQVPLPDTQYF. The CDR3 nucleotides are TGTGCCAGCAGCCAAGTCCCCCTTCCTGATACGCAGTATTTT.